The count of the clone carrying this T cell receptor beta chain is one. Its matching antigen is unknown. These data come from a study of memory CD4+ T cells and cytomegalovirus serostatus. Study-wide results and limits: Repertoires predicted CMV serostatus with median bootstrapped AUC of roughly 0.95. CD4+ memory repertoires contained about 40% of the 164 reported CMV TCRbeta sequences.

Germline values: CDR1 SGHVS, CDR2 FQNEAQ. This CDR3 region has 15 residues. Trimming shortened V by 2 bases and J by 9 bases, and 14 bases separated the two germline ends. The sort gate was single viable CD3+CD4+CD8-CD45RO+ cells for memory CD4+ T cells. Profiling relied on immunoSEQ multiplex PCR, and the TCRdb table lists in-frame clones only, not all of them. The table lists about 46,000 clones, around 77% of them singletons. The source material was memory CD4+ T cells from blood. The origin of this receptor is an adult in good health and CMV-seronegative. V and J are TRBV7-8 and TRBJ1-6; no reliable D call. The CDR3 sequence: CASSLNSFGGSPLHF. CDR3 nucleotide sequence: TGTGCCAGCAGCTTAAACTCCTTCGGCGGTTCACCCCTCCACTTT.